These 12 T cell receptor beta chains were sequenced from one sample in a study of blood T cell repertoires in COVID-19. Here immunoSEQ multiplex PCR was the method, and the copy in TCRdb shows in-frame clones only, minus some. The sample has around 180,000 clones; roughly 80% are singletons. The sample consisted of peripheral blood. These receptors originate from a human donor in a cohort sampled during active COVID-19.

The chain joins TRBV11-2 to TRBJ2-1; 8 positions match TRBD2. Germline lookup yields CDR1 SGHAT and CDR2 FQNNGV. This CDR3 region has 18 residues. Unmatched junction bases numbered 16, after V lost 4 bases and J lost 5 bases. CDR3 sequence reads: CASSSRPTGAGANNEQFF. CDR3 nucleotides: TGTGCCAGCAGCTCAAGACCAACGGGAGCGGGGGCCAACAATGAGCAGTTCTTC.

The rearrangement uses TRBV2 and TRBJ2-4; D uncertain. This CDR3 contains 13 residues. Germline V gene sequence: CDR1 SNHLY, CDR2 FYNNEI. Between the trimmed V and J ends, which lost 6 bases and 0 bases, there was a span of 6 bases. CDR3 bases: TGTGCCAGCAGAGACTTAGCCAAAAACATTCAGTACTTC. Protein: CASRDLAKNIQYF.

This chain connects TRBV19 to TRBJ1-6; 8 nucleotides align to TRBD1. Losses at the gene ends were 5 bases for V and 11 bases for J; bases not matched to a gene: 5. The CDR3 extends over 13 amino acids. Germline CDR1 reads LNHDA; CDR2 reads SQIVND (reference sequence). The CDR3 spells CASSLTGGTPLHF. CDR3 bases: TGTGCCAGTAGTCTAACAGGGGGGACACCCCTCCACTTT.

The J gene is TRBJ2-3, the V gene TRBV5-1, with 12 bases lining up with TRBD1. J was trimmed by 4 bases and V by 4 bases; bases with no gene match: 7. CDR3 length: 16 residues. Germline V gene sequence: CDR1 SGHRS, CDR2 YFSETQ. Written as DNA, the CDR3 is TGCGCCAGCAGCCCTGGGACAGGGGGCGGCGCAGATACGCAGTATTTT. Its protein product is CASSPGTGGGADTQYF.

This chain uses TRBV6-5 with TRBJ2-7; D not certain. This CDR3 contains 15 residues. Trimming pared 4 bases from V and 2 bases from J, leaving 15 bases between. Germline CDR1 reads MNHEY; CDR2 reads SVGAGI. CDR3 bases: TGTGCCAGCAGTTCCCCATCCCTAGTGCCCTACGAGCAGTACTTC. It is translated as CASSSPSLVPYEQYF.

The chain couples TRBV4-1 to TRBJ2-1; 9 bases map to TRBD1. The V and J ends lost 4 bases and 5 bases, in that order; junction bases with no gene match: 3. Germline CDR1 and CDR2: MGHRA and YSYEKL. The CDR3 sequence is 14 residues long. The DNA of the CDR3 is TGCGCCAGCAGCCGACAGGGGGTCGACAATGAGCAGTTCTTC. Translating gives CASSRQGVDNEQFF.

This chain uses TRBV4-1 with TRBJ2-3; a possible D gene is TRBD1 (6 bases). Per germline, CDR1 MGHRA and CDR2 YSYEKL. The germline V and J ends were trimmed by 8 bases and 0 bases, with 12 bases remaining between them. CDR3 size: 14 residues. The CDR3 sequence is CASAPGHSTDTQYF. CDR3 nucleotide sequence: TGCGCCAGCGCCCCGGGACACAGCACAGATACGCAGTATTTT.

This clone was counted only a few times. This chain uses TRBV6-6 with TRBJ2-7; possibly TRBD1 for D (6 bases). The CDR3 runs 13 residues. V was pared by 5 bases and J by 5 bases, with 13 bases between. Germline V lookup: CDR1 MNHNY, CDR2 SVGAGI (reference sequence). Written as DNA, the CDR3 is TGTGCCAGCAGTCAGGGGTGGTGGAACGAGCAGTACTTC. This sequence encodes CASSQGWWNEQYF.

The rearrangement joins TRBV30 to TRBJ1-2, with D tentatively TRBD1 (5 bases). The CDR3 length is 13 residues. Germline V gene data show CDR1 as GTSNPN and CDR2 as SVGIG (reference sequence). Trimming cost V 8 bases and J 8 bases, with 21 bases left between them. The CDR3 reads CALEGPRVGGYTF. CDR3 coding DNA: TGTGCCCTGGAGGGTCCCAGGGTAGGGGGCTACACCTTC.

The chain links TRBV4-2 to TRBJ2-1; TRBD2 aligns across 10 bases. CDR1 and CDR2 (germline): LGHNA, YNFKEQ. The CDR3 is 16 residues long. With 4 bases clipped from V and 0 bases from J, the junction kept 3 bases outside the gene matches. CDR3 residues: CASSRKRGGSYNEQFF. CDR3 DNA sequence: TGTGCCAGCAGCCGCAAGCGGGGGGGCTCCTACAATGAGCAGTTCTTC.

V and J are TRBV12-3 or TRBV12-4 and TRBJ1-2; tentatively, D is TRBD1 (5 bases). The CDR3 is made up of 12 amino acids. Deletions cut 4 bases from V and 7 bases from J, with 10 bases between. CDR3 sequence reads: CASSWWGSGYTF. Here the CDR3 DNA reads TGTGCCAGCAGTTGGTGGGGCTCTGGCTACACCTTC.

This CDR3 reads CASSIRPFDNFLYGYTF. CDR3 nucleotide sequence: TGTGCCAGTAGTATAAGGCCATTTGACAATTTCCTCTATGGCTACACCTTC. This chain joins TRBV19 and TRBJ1-2; D uncertain. Trimming stripped 2 bases from V and 4 bases from J, with 20 bases between. This CDR3 contains 17 residues. CDR1 LNHDA and CDR2 SQIVND come from the germline V gene (reference sequence).